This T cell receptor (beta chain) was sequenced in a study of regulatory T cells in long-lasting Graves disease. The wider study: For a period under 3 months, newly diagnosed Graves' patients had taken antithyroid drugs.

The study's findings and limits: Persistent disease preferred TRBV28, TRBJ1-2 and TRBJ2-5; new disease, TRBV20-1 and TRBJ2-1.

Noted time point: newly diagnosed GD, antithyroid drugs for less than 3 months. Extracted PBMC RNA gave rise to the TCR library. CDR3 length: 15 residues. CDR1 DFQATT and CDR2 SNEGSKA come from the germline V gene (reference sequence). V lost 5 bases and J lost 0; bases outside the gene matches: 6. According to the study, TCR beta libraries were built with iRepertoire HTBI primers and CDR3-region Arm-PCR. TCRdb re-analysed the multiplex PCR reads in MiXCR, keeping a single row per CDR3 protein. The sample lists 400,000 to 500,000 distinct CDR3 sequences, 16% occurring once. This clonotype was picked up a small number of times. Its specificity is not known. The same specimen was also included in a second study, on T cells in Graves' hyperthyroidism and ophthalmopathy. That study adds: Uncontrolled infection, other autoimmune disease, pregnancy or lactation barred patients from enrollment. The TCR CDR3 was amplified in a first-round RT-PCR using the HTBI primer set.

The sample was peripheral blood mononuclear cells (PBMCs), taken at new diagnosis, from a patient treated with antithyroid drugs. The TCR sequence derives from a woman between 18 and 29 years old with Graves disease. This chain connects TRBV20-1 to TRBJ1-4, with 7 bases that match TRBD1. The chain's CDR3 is CSASRQGATNEKLFF. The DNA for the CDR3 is TGCAGTGCTTCCCGACAGGGAGCAACTAATGAAAAACTGTTTTTT.